The source of this T cell receptor (beta chain) is a study of cytomegalovirus exposure and HLA in healthy donors. General study points: The study found most TCR sequences rare, yet found some public TCRs in many donors. Reported findings show TCR beta sequences accurately forecast HLA-A and HLA-B alleles in most subjects.

The PCR employed 60 Vbeta primers together with 13 Jbeta primers. TCRdb keeps only in-frame clones here, not all; method: immunoSEQ multiplex PCR. The sample lists about 57,000 clones; approximately 83% were seen once. The CDR3 contains 14 residues. Germline trimming cut 2 bases from V and 7 bases from J; bases unmatched to any gene: 5. Germline V lookup: CDR1 MNHNY, CDR2 SVGAGI (reference sequence). With respect to this clone: The antigen is unknown.

Sequencing was performed on PBMCs. The chain recombines TRBV6-6 with TRBJ1-1; 9 bases agree with TRBD1. This clonotype was sampled from a man aged 30 to 39 in good health and CMV-seronegative. The DNA of the CDR3 is TGTGCCAGCAGTTACGGGACAGGGAACGTTGAAGCTTTCTTT. Amino acid sequence: CASSYGTGNVEAFF.